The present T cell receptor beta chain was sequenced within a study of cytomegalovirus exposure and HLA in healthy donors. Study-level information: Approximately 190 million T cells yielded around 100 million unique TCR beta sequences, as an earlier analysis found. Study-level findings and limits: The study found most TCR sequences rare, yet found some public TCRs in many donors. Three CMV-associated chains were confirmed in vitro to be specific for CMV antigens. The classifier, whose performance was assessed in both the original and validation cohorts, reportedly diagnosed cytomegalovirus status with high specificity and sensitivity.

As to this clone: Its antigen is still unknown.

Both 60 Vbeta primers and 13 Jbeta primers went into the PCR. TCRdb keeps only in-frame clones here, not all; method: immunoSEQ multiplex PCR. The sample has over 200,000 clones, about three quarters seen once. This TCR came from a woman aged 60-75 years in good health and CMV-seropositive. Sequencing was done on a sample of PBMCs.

CDR3 sequence reads: CASSLTGGNTGELFF. As DNA, the CDR3 is TGTGCCAGCAGTCTGACAGGGGGGAACACCGGGGAGCTGTTTTTT. The rearrangement links TRBV27 to TRBJ2-2; TRBD1 agrees at 9 bases. The CDR3 runs 15 residues. V shed 5 bases and J 1 base; nucleotides not matched to a gene: 2. Germline CDR1 is MNHEY and CDR2 is SMNVEV (reference sequence).